This passage covers 28 T cell receptor beta chains from one sample sequenced in a study of T cell responses to AZD1222 COVID-19 vaccine. Profiling relied on immunoSEQ multiplex PCR, and the TCRdb table lists in-frame clones only, not all of them. The sample holds around 180,000 clones, around 93% seen once. Sample: peripheral blood, taken on day 0 of AZD1222 vaccination. These receptors all stem from an adult in good health.

The chain recombines TRBV3-1 (or the pseudogene TRBV3-2) with TRBJ2-1; TRBD2 aligns across 9 bases. CDR3 length equals 12 residues. The V gene's germline CDR1 is LGHDT and CDR2 YNNKEL (reference sequence). J was trimmed by 8 bases and V by 9 bases; bases with no gene match: 5. DNA of the CDR3: TGTGCCAGAGTAGCGGGAGTGGATGAGCAGTTCTTC. This gives the protein CARVAGVDEQFF.

In its sample, this clone was seen once. The chain links TRBV30 to TRBJ2-7; 8 bases match TRBD2. The junction had 5 bases not matched to a gene; V was cut back by 4 bases and J by 3 bases. Germline V gene lookup returns CDR1 GTSNPN and CDR2 SVGIG (reference sequence). There are 13 residues in the CDR3. CDR3 nucleotides: TGTGCCTGGAAACGCCGGGGGGGCTACGAGCAGTACTTC. Translation gives CAWKRRGGYEQYF.

In DNA, the CDR3 is TGCAGTGCTAGGGACCATGAAGCTTTCTTT. Its protein product is CSARDHEAFF. The chain links TRBV20-1 to TRBJ1-1, with D unresolved. Trimming pared 3 bases from V and 7 bases from J, leaving 6 bases between. The germline V gene encodes CDR1 DFQATT and CDR2 SNEGSKA (reference sequence). CDR3 length: 10 residues.

V gene TRBV30 combines with J gene TRBJ1-6; 7 bases line up with TRBD1. CDR1 GTSNPN and CDR2 SVGIG come from the germline V gene (reference sequence). Trimming removed 3 bases from V and 8 bases from J; junction bases left unmatched: 13. The CDR3 is made up of 16 amino acids. The CDR3 is CAWRPTVTGYYSPLHF. CDR3 in DNA: TGTGCCTGGAGACCCACCGTGACAGGGTACTATTCACCCCTCCACTTT.

CDR3 region: CASSGAGRGDTQYF. For the CDR3, the DNA is TGTGCCAGCAGCGGGGCAGGGCGGGGAGATACGCAGTATTTT. The V and J genes are TRBV7-3 and TRBJ2-3; the D gene is possibly TRBD2 (6 bases). This CDR3 spans 14 amino acids. Germline CDR1 and CDR2: SGHTA and FQGTGA. The ends were cut back, 5 bases at V and 5 bases at J, with 14 bases in the middle.

The chain employs TRBV5-4 and TRBJ1-1, with 7 bases identical to TRBD1. J lost 5 bases, V lost 0 bases, and 4 bases had no gene match. Looked up from germline, CDR1 is SGHNT and CDR2 is YYREEE (reference sequence). The length of the CDR3 is 14 residues. CDR3 loop: CASSLASRGTEAFF. The CDR3 coding sequence is TGTGCCAGCAGCTTGGCCAGCAGGGGGACTGAAGCTTTCTTT.

The chain combines TRBV7-3 with TRBJ2-7; D is unresolved. This CDR3 spans 15 amino acids. Trimming pared 0 bases from V and 1 base from J, leaving 10 bases between. Germline CDR1 is SGHTA and CDR2 is FQGTGA. The CDR3, as DNA: TGTGCCAGCAGCTTAACTCCGTCGCAATCCTACGAGCAGTACTTC. The encoded protein is CASSLTPSQSYEQYF.

The chain combines TRBV4-1 with TRBJ2-5, with 12 bases that match TRBD2. J lost 5 bases, V lost 3 bases, and 7 bases had no gene match. The germline V gene encodes CDR1 MGHRA and CDR2 YSYEKL. There are 16 residues in the CDR3. DNA for the CDR3: TGCGCCAGCAGCCAGGAGACTAGCGGGAGCGGTGAGACCCAGTACTTC. Its translation: CASSQETSGSGETQYF.

The V gene is TRBV6-2 or TRBV6-3, the J gene TRBJ1-5; tentatively, D is TRBD1 (6 bases). Trimming took off 6 bases at V and 4 bases at J, with 19 bases between the two ends. Germline-derived CDR1 and CDR2 are MNHEY and SVGEGT. The CDR3 runs 16 residues. CDR3 region: CASSPGASERNQPQHF. CDR3 nucleotides: TGTGCCAGCAGCCCAGGGGCCTCGGAGAGGAATCAGCCCCAGCATTTT.

The chain recombines TRBV7-9 with TRBJ2-1; TRBD2 aligns across 12 bases. The V gene end was trimmed by 7 bases and the J gene end by 2 bases; junction bases not matched to a gene: 3. CDR1 is SEHNR, CDR2 FQNEAQ, per germline (reference sequence). This CDR3 is built from 15 residues. Here the CDR3 DNA reads TGTGCCAGCATTTGGACTAGCGGGGCCTACAATGAGCAGTTCTTC. It encodes CASIWTSGAYNEQFF. Full variable domain (remainder filled in from reference TRBV7-9 and TRBJ2-1): DTGVSQNPRHKITKRGQNVTFRCDPISEHNRLYWYRQTLGQGPEFLTYFQNEAQLEKSRLLSDRFSAERPKGSFSTLEIQRTEQGDSAMYLCASIWTSGAYNEQFFGPGTRLTVL.

This rearrangement joins TRBV28 to TRBJ2-7, with 9 bases identical to TRBD1. The CDR3 consists of 17 residues. The ends lost 7 bases at V and 6 bases at J; junction bases unmatched: 19. The germline CDR1 and CDR2 sequences are MDHEN and SYDVKM. The CDR3 DNA is TGTGCCAGCACCCACACGCTAAACAGGGGGCGACGGATCGAGCAGTACTTC. Amino acids: CASTHTLNRGRRIEQYF.

The V gene is TRBV5-5, the J gene TRBJ1-5; weak D call: TRBD1 (5 bases). V was clipped by 2 bases and J by 2 bases, with 14 bases between them. This CDR3 has 16 residues. Germline CDR1 reads SGHKS; CDR2 reads YYEKEE (reference sequence). CDR3 in amino acids: CASSFTGLGGNQPQHF. The CDR3 DNA is TGTGCCAGCAGCTTTACAGGACTCGGGGGCAATCAGCCCCAGCATTTT.

The CDR3 nucleotides read TGTGCCAGCAGTGGGCGGGAGGGCCTCAAAAACATTCAGTACTTC. Translated, it gives CASSGREGLKNIQYF. The chain joins TRBV28 to TRBJ2-4; 9 bases map to TRBD2. The CDR3 length is 15 residues. Germline V gene lookup returns CDR1 MDHEN and CDR2 SYDVKM. V was pared by 5 bases and J by 3 bases, with 5 bases of the junction left unmatched. Looking up the rest from reference TRBV28 and TRBJ2-4 gives the full variable domain: DVKVTQSSRYLVKRTGEKVFLECVQDMDHENMFWYRQDPGLGLRLIYFSYDVKMKEKGDIPEGYSVSREKKERFSLILESASTNQTSMYLCASSGREGLKNIQYFGAGTRLSVL.

The V gene is TRBV28, the J gene TRBJ2-5, with D possibly being TRBD1 (6 bases). The CDR3 consists of 15 residues. The germline V gene encodes CDR1 MDHEN and CDR2 SYDVKM. Trimming shortened V by 6 bases and J by 0 bases, and 14 bases separated the two germline ends. The CDR3 nucleotides are TGTGCCAGCAGATCGACAGGAGAGTACCAAGAGACCCAGTACTTC. This translates into CASRSTGEYQETQYF.

The CDR3 loop is CASSQDPADEQYF. CDR3 nucleotide sequence: TGTGCCAGCAGCCAAGATCCGGCAGACGAGCAGTACTTC. The V gene is TRBV14, the J gene TRBJ2-7, with D hard to call. Trimming pared 0 bases from V and 5 bases from J, leaving 8 bases between. The CDR3 is made up of 13 amino acids. Per germline, CDR1 SGHDN and CDR2 FVKESK. Using reference TRBV14 and TRBJ2-7 for the parts outside the CDR3, the full variable domain is EAGVTQFPSHSVIEKGQTVTLRCDPISGHDNLYWYRRVMGKEIKFLLHFVKESKQDESGMPNNRFLAERTGGTYSTLKVQPAELEDSGVYFCASSQDPADEQYFGPGTRLTVT.

The genes are TRBV19 and TRBJ2-4, with 7 bases identical to TRBD1. Germline CDR1 is LNHDA and CDR2 is SQIVND (reference sequence). V gave up 7 bases and J gave up 1 base; unmatched junction bases: 10. The length of the CDR3 is 16 residues. CDR3 DNA sequence: TGTGCCAGTAAAGAGGGGGCGAGCGTTGCCAAAAACATTCAGTACTTC. Translating gives CASKEGASVAKNIQYF. The whole variable domain, remainder taken from reference TRBV19 and TRBJ2-4, is DGGITQSPKYLFRKEGQNVTLSCEQNLNHDAMYWYRQDPGQGLRLIYYSQIVNDFQKGDIAEGYSVSREKKESFPLTVTSAQKNPTAFYLCASKEGASVAKNIQYFGAGTRLSVL.

V usage is TRBV27 and J usage is TRBJ2-2; 7 nucleotides match TRBD1. The V and J ends lost 3 bases and 2 bases, in that order; junction bases with no gene match: 6. CDR3 size: 16 residues. The germline V gene has CDR1 MNHEY and CDR2 SMNVEV (reference sequence). The CDR3 DNA sequence: TGTGCCAGCAGTTTTGGAACAGGGGACAACACCGGGGAGCTGTTTTTT. It is translated as CASSFGTGDNTGELFF.

The chain uses TRBV15 and TRBJ1-1; TRBD1 matches 7 bases. The germline CDR1 and CDR2 sequences are LNHNV and YYDKDF (reference sequence). The ends lost 8 bases at V and 8 bases at J; junction bases unmatched: 5. CDR3 size: 11 residues. The CDR3 region has the DNA TGTGCCACCCAGACAGGGAGGGAAGCTTTCTTT. Residues: CATQTGREAFF.

This clone was found once. V usage is TRBV15 and J usage is TRBJ1-1, with 9 positions matching TRBD1. The V and J ends lost 5 bases and 0 bases, in that order; junction bases with no gene match: 1. CDR3 length equals 14 residues. Germline-derived CDR1 and CDR2 are LNHNV and YYDKDF (reference sequence). CDR3 in DNA: TGTGCCACCAGCTGGGACAGGGTGAACACTGAAGCTTTCTTT. Its translation is CATSWDRVNTEAFF.

The rearrangement joins TRBV19 to TRBJ2-1; TRBD2 agrees at 7 bases. CDR1 and CDR2 from the germline V gene are LNHDA and SQIVND (reference sequence). After removal of 1 base from V and 7 bases from J, the junction contained 7 bases not matched to a gene. The CDR3 contains 15 residues. CDR3 protein: CASSIGGRRGNEQFF. Here the CDR3 DNA reads TGTGCCAGTAGTATAGGCGGGAGAAGAGGTAATGAGCAGTTCTTC. Together with reference TRBV19 and TRBJ2-1, the CDR3 gives the full variable domain: DGGITQSPKYLFRKEGQNVTLSCEQNLNHDAMYWYRQDPGQGLRLIYYSQIVNDFQKGDIAEGYSVSREKKESFPLTVTSAQKNPTAFYLCASSIGGRRGNEQFFGPGTRLTVL.

V and J are TRBV9 and TRBJ2-3; no definite D call. The ends were cut back, 4 bases at V and 3 bases at J, with 18 bases in the middle. CDR1 SGDLS and CDR2 YYNGEE come from the germline V gene. The CDR3 sequence is 16 residues long. The DNA for the CDR3 is TGTGCCAGCAGCAGTAGGTGGGAATTTGGGACAGATACGCAGTATTTT. Protein product: CASSSRWEFGTDTQYF.

The CDR3 nucleotides read TGTGCCAGCAGTAAGCTGGCAGGCTATGGCTACACCTTC. Its protein is CASSKLAGYGYTF. The chain recombines TRBV27 with TRBJ1-2; the D is unclear. There are 13 residues in the CDR3. Trimming left V 5 bases short and J 4 bases short, with 11 bases between. In germline, CDR1 is MNHEY, CDR2 SMNVEV (reference sequence).

The chain couples TRBV28 to TRBJ1-2, with TRBD1 as a possible D gene (6 bases). Germline V gene lookup returns CDR1 MDHEN and CDR2 SYDVKM. This CDR3 region has 17 residues. V was cut by 3 bases and J by 7 bases, with 24 bases left in between. The CDR3 loop reads CASSLKTFLGGRSGYTF. The CDR3 DNA sequence: TGTGCCAGCAGTTTGAAAACCTTTCTCGGGGGGCGCAGTGGCTACACCTTC.

The chain couples TRBV6-4 to TRBJ1-5; the match to TRBD1 covers 11 bases. Germline CDR1 is MRHNA and CDR2 is SNTAGT. This CDR3 comprises 17 residues. Trimming at V came to 3 bases and at J to 5 bases, leaving 9 bases not matched to a gene. The CDR3 protein is CASSDPRTGGDDQPQHF. The CDR3 coding sequence is TGTGCCAGCAGTGATCCCAGGACAGGGGGCGACGATCAGCCCCAGCATTTT.

The CDR3 nucleotides are TGCAGCGTTGAAAATGGGGTCAGAGCTTTCTTT. Encoded protein: CSVENGVRAFF. This rearrangement joins TRBV29-1 to TRBJ1-1; D gene uncertain. The germline V gene has CDR1 SQVTM and CDR2 ANQGSEA. V shed 2 bases and J shed 10 bases, with 11 bases lying between them. The CDR3 sequence is 11 residues long.

The V and J genes are TRBV10-3 and TRBJ1-2, with a tentative D call TRBD1 (5 bases). Per the germline V gene, CDR1 is ENHRY and CDR2 is SYGVKD. V dropped 2 bases and J dropped 0 bases, with 10 bases sitting between them. This CDR3 comprises 15 residues. In nucleotides, the CDR3 is TGTGCCATCAGTGAGGGCAGGGCCGCTAACTATGGCTACACCTTC. Translating it yields CAISEGRAANYGYTF.

This chain connects TRBV19 to TRBJ1-2; 8 bases map to TRBD1. V lost 7 bases to trimming and J lost 7 bases; unmatched junction nucleotides: 11. Germline CDR1 LNHDA, CDR2 SQIVND (reference sequence). The CDR3 loop spans 14 amino acids. Here the CDR3 reads CASTLWQGAPGYTF. The CDR3 region has the DNA TGTGCCAGTACTCTATGGCAGGGGGCGCCTGGCTACACCTTC.

The chain combines TRBV7-9 with TRBJ2-3; D is undetermined. The CDR3 totals 14 residues. Between the trimmed V and J ends, which lost 1 base and 0 bases, there was a span of 5 bases. Germline V gives CDR1 SEHNR, CDR2 FQNEAQ (reference sequence). This CDR3 is CASSLDPSTDTQYF. The CDR3, as DNA: TGTGCCAGCAGCTTAGATCCGAGCACAGATACGCAGTATTTT.